This T cell receptor (beta chain) was identified in a study of blood T cell repertoires in COVID-19. Study-level information: Sites in the United States, Italy and Spain provided acute and convalescent COVID-19 samples. PBMCs, B-cell-depleted T cells, or T cells provided the cDNA or gDNA that made up the material.

Original methodology: From reference gene primer amplification, estimates of nucleated cell counts were derived. The data were produced by immunoSEQ multiplex PCR, yet TCRdb's version contains in-frame clones alone and is incomplete. The V and J calls and the clone size are those of that table, but D and trimming were determined from the DNA. Among around 60,000 clones listed, over 75% were seen once. Sequencing was performed on peripheral blood. The receptor comes from a man aged 60-69 years with acute or convalescent COVID-19.

This chain's CDR3 is CASSEDPRGNEKLFF. The CDR3 coding sequence is TGTGCCAGCAGTGAGGACCCTCGGGGAAATGAAAAACTGTTTTTT. This sequence joins TRBV6-1 and TRBJ1-4, with D hard to call. This CDR3 has 15 amino acids. CDR1 is MNHNS and CDR2 is SASEGT in the germline V gene. V was clipped by 3 bases and J by 5 bases, with 13 bases between them.